Shown below are 9 T cell receptor beta chains from a single sample sequenced in a study of control samples from healthy donors and cancer patients. The table came from immunoSEQ multiplex PCR; TCRdb's copy has only in-frame clones and leaves some out. The data show around 110,000 clones, 93% seen once. The source material was blood. The receptor set was obtained from a man aged 30 to 45 in good health.

The V call is TRBV30, the J call TRBJ1-1, with D unclear. The CDR3 contains 11 residues. The germline V gene has CDR1 GTSNPN and CDR2 SVGIG (reference sequence). Deletions cut 3 bases from V and 10 bases from J, with 12 bases between. In nucleotides, the CDR3 is TGTGCCTGGAGATTTATGGGAGGAGCTTTCTTT. Amino acid sequence: CAWRFMGGAFF.

This clone was seen a handful of times. CDR3 loop: CASSLTGAGKPQHF. CDR3 bases: TGTGCCAGCAGCTTAACAGGGGCGGGGAAGCCCCAGCATTTT. The chain joins TRBV5-6 to TRBJ1-5, with 7 nucleotides matching TRBD1. In germline, CDR1 is SGHDT, CDR2 YYEEEE. V gave up 2 bases and J gave up 8 bases; unmatched junction bases: 7. The CDR3 loop spans 14 amino acids.

J is TRBJ2-5 and V is TRBV12-3 or TRBV12-4; D uncertain. The germline V and J ends were trimmed by 6 bases and 8 bases, with 10 bases remaining between them. The length of the CDR3 is 11 residues. The CDR3 nucleotides are TGTGCCAGCAGCGCCTCTTTAACCCAGTACTTC. Protein product: CASSASLTQYF.

The chain is built from TRBV6-4 and TRBJ1-2, with 7 bases lining up with TRBD1. The CDR3 extends over 19 amino acids. Germline CDR1 and CDR2: MRHNA and SNTAGT. With 5 bases clipped from V and 1 base from J, the junction kept 19 bases outside the gene matches. CDR3 DNA sequence: TGTGCCAGCAGTAGGGAGGGTCGGACAGGAAGATACCGTAACTATGGCTACACCTTC. It codes for CASSREGRTGRYRNYGYTF.

The V gene is TRBV11-2, the J gene TRBJ2-5; D is uncertain. CDR3 length equals 14 residues. Germline CDR1 reads SGHAT; CDR2 reads FQNNGV. V was pared by 1 base and J by 5 bases, with 11 bases between. The CDR3 nucleotides are TGTGCCAGCAGCTTAGTCGTAGCCGGCGAGACCCAGTACTTC. This gives the protein CASSLVVAGETQYF.

The V and J genes are TRBV7-9 and TRBJ1-1, with a weak D call TRBD1 (5 bases). From germline, CDR1 is SEHNR and CDR2 FQNEAQ (reference sequence). V was cut by 1 base and J by 3 bases, with 12 bases left in between. This CDR3 region has 15 residues. CDR3 in DNA: TGTGCCAGCAGCTTAGGTAGGGGAGGGTACACTGAAGCTTTCTTT. Its protein product is CASSLGRGGYTEAFF.

This clone has only one observation. V gene TRBV10-2 combines with J gene TRBJ1-1; D uncertain. This CDR3 contains 13 residues. Germline CDR1 WSHSY, CDR2 SAAADI. V gave up 7 bases and J gave up 1 base, with 10 bases separating them. The CDR3, as DNA: TGCGCCAGCAACGGGCTGGAGAACACTGAAGCTTTCTTT. It encodes CASNGLENTEAFF.

V is TRBV7-2 and J is TRBJ2-1, with D tentatively TRBD2 (7 bases). CDR1 and CDR2 (germline): SGHTA, FQGNSA. The CDR3 runs 15 residues. The germline V and J ends were trimmed by 4 bases and 7 bases, with 17 bases remaining between them. CDR3 coding DNA: TGTGCCAGCAGCTCCGGTTGGGGAGGGGGGAATGAGCAGTTCTTC. It specifies CASSSGWGGGNEQFF.

The chain is built from TRBV6-1 and TRBJ1-5; the D is unclear. Germline V gene data show CDR1 as MNHNS and CDR2 as SASEGT. This CDR3 has 19 residues. V gave up 3 bases and J gave up 5 bases, with 26 bases separating them. The CDR3 loop is CASSEARGTTHQTYQPQHF. CDR3 bases: TGTGCCAGCAGTGAGGCCCGGGGTACCACTCATCAGACGTATCAGCCCCAGCATTTT.